This T cell receptor (beta chain) was identified during a study of T cell repertoires in cytomegalovirus infection. From the reads, TCRdb called clonotypes with MiXCR, one entry per CDR3 protein. The sample consists of about 900,000 distinct CDR3 sequences, approximately 30% of them appearing once. Study-wide points: Across the ex vivo response, the dominant clonotypes were HLA-C-restricted CMV-specific TCR beta clonotypes.

This clonotype was counted ten times or more. Its antigen is unknown. Trimming pared 2 bases from V and 2 bases from J, leaving 13 bases between. The CDR3 runs to 16 residues. From germline, CDR1 is MNHEY and CDR2 SMNVEV (reference sequence). The sequence came from a human donor in good health (CMV status not recorded). Some clones in this sample may be carry-over from other donors' samples. The chain employs TRBV27 and TRBJ2-1; D remains unclear. The input for sequencing was cultured CD8+ T cells from PBMCs, taken from culture after CMV antigen stimulation. The CDR3 reads CASSLRFRAPYNEQFF. The CDR3 DNA follows: TGTGCCAGCAGTTTAAGGTTCCGTGCCCCCTACAATGAGCAGTTCTTC.